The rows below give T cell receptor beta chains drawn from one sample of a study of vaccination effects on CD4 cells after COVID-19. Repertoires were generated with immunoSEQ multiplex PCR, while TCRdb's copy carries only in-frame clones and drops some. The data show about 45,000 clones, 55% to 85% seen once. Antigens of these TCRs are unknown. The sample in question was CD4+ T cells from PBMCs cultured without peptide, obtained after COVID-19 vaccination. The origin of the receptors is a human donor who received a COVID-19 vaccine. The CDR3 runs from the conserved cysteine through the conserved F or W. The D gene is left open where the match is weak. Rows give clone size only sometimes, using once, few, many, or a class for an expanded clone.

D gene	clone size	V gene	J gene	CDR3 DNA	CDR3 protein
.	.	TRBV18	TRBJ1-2	TGTGCCAGCTCACCAGACGGATTCGGGGTTTATGGCTACACCTTC	CASSPDGFGVYGYTF
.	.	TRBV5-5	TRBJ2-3	TGTGCCAGCAGCTTGAGAGGGGGAGATACGCAGTATTTT	CASSLRGGDTQYF
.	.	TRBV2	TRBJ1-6	TGTGCCAGCAGTGATAGGGGGGTGTCCTATAATTCACCCCTCCACTTT	CASSDRGVSYNSPLHF
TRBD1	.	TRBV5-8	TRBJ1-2	TGTGCCAGCAGCTTCCAGGGGGTAGACTATGGCTACACCTTC	CASSFQGVDYGYTF
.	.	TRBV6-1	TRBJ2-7	TGTGCCAGCAGTGAAGAAGCATTCAGCTACGAGCAGTACTTC	CASSEEAFSYEQYF
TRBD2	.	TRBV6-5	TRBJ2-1	TGTGCCAGCAGTTACTATTCCGGGACTAATTACAATGAGCAGTTCTTC	CASSYYSGTNYNEQFF
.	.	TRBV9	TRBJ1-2	TGTGCCAGCAGCGTATGGCAGGGTGGTGGCTACACCTTC	CASSVWQGGGYTF
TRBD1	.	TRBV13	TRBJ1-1	TGTGCCAGCATCAACAGGGGTGGGGGCACTGAAGCTTTCTTT	CASINRGGGTEAFF
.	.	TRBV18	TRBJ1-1	TGTGCCAGCTCAACTTACAGGGACAACACTGAAGCTTTCTTT	CASSTYRDNTEAFF
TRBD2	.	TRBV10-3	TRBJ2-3	TGTGCCATCAGTGAGTTAGGGCTAGCGGGGGGGCCGCCGTCAGATACGCAGTATTTT	CAISELGLAGGPPSDTQYF
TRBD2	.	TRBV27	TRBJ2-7	TGTGCCAGCAGTTCTTGGCGGGAGGGCCTCGGCGAGCAGTACTTC	CASSSWREGLGEQYF
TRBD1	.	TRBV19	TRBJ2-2	TGTGCCAGTAGTCTATACAGGGGATCGAACACCGGGGAGCTGTTTTTT	CASSLYRGSNTGELFF
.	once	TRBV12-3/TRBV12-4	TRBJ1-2	TGTGCCAGCCGTGGGACCAACTATGGCTACACCTTC	CASRGTNYGYTF
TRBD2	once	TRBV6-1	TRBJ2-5	TGTGCCAGCAGTGAACCAGGTCGCGGGAGCGGAGAGACCCAGTACTTC	CASSEPGRGSGETQYF
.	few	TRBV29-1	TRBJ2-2	TGCAGCGTCTCCGAGGGGGGCACCGGGGAGCTGTTTTTT	CSVSEGGTGELFF
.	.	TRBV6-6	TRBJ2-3	TGTGCCAGCATATCAGGGGCCCTCACAGATACGCAGTATTTT	CASISGALTDTQYF
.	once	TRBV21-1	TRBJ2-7	TGTGCCAGCAGCACAACTAGTAGCTCCTACGAGCAGTACTTC	CASSTTSSSYEQYF
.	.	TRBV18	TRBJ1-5	TGTGCCAGCTCACCAGGCACACAAGATAATCAGCCCCAGCATTTT	CASSPGTQDNQPQHF
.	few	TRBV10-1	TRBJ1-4	TGCGCCAGCAGTGAGTGGAGGGGAGAAAAACTGTTTTTT	CASSEWRGEKLFF
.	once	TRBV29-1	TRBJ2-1	TGCAGCGTTGCATTTCCAGGCAGACACAATGAGCAGTTCTTC	CSVAFPGRHNEQFF
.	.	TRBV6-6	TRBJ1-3	TGTGCCAGCATAAGTAACACCGGAAACACCATATATTTT	CASISNTGNTIYF
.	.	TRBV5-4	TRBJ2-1	TGTGCCAGCAGCTTGGCCTTAGGTGGGGCCAATGAGCAGTTCTTC	CASSLALGGANEQFF
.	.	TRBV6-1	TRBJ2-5	TGTGCCAGCAGTGAAGTAGTGGAGACCCAGTACTTC	CASSEVVETQYF
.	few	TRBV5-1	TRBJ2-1	TGCGCCAGCAGGGTCCAGGGTATCTCCCACAATGAGCAGTTCTTC	CASRVQGISHNEQFF
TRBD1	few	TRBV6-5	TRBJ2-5	TGTGCCAGCAGTAGACAGGGGGCGCGAGAGACCCAGTACTTC	CASSRQGARETQYF
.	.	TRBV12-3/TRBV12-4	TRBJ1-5	TGTGCCAGCAGTTTAGCAGAGAATCAGCCCCAGCATTTT	CASSLAENQPQHF
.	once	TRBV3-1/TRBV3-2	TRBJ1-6	TGTGCCAGCAGCCATGGGCCAGGGATTAACTCACCCCTCCACTTT	CASSHGPGINSPLHF
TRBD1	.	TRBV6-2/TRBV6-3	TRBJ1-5	TGTGCCAGCAGTTATAGGACAGGACACAATCAGCCCCAGCATTTT	CASSYRTGHNQPQHF
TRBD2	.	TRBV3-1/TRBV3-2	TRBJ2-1	TGTGCCAGCAGCCAAGATAAAAACCTGGGACTAGCGGGCTACAATGAGCAGTTCTTC	CASSQDKNLGLAGYNEQFF
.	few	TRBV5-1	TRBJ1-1	TGCGCCAGCAGCTTGGTTCGGGGCACTGAAGCTTTCTTT	CASSLVRGTEAFF
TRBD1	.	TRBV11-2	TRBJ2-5	TGTGCCAGCAGCTGGGGGACAGGGGCGGTAGAGACCCAGTACTTC	CASSWGTGAVETQYF
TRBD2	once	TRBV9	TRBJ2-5	TGTGCCAGCAGCGTAGGGAGCGGGAGCGAGACCCAGTACTTC	CASSVGSGSETQYF
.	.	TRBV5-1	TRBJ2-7	TGCGCCAGCAGCTTATGGGGGAGTGGTAGCGGCGAGCAGTACTTC	CASSLWGSGSGEQYF
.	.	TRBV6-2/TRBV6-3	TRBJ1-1	TGTGCCAGCAGCTTTGGGGGGGGACGCACTGAAGCTTTCTTT	CASSFGGGRTEAFF
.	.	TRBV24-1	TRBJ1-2	TGTGCCACCAGTGACTTCGGAGGAGGAGGCTACACCTTC	CATSDFGGGGYTF
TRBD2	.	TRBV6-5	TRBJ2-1	TGTGCCAGCAGTTACGGGGGGACTAGCGGGAACAATGAGCAGTTCTTC	CASSYGGTSGNNEQFF
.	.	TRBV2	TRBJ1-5	TGTGCCAGCACCGGGTGGCAACTTAGCAATCAGCCCCAGCATTTT	CASTGWQLSNQPQHF
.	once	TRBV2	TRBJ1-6	TGTGCCAGCAGGGACGACAGGCTATGGTCGCCCCTCCACTTT	CASRDDRLWSPLHF
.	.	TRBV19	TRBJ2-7	TGTGCCAGTAGTATTTCGGGGTCCTACGAGCAGTACTTC	CASSISGSYEQYF
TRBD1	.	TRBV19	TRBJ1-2	TGTGCCAGTAGCCCAGACAGGGGGCGATCCTATGGCTACACCTTC	CASSPDRGRSYGYTF
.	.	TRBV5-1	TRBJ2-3	TGCGCCAGCAGCTTGTCGCAGGGTTCCTTTGATACGCAGTATTTT	CASSLSQGSFDTQYF
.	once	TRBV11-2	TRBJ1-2	TGTGCCAGCAGCTTAGACCCCCAGTATGGCTACACCTTC	CASSLDPQYGYTF
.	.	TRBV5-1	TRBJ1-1	TGCGCCAGCAGCTTACGGGCAGGGGCTACGAACACTGAAGCTTTCTTT	CASSLRAGATNTEAFF
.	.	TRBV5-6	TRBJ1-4	TGTGCCAGCAGCTGGGGACCTCCCCTATCAAGTGAAAAACTGTTTTTT	CASSWGPPLSSEKLFF
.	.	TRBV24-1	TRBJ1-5	TGTGCCACCAGTAGTGGGAGGCAGGGCGGGCAGCCCCAGCATTTT	CATSSGRQGGQPQHF
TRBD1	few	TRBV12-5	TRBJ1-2	TGTGCTAGTGGACTCCGGGACAGGGCTAACTATGGCTACACCTTC	CASGLRDRANYGYTF
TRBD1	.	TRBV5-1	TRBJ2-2	TGCGCCAGCAGCTTGGGAGGGACAGTGAACACCGGGGAGCTGTTTTTT	CASSLGGTVNTGELFF
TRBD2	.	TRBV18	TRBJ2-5	TGTGCCAGCTCACCAACTAGCGGGAGTGGGGAGACCCAGTACTTC	CASSPTSGSGETQYF
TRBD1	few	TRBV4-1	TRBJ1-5	TGCGCCAGCAGCTCCGGGACAGGGGACCATCAGCCCCAGCATTTT	CASSSGTGDHQPQHF
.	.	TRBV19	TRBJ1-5	TGTGCCAGTACCAGGGAAAGTGGACAGCCCCAGCATTTT	CASTRESGQPQHF
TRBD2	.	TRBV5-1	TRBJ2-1	TGCGCCAGCAGTTCACTAGCGGGAGTTTGGAATGAGCAGTTCTTC	CASSSLAGVWNEQFF
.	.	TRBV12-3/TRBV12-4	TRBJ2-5	TGTGCCAGCATGGACTACCAAGAGACCCAGTACTTC	CASMDYQETQYF
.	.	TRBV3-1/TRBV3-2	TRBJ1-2	TGTGCCAGCAGTTCTAATGACAGGTTCTATGGCTACACCTTC	CASSSNDRFYGYTF